This passage covers 26 T cell receptor beta chains from one sample sequenced in a study of neurological immune-mediated disorders. TCRdb analysed the 5' RACE reads with MiXCR anew, one entry per CDR3 protein. The data show roughly 89,000 distinct CDR3 sequences, 2.6% seen once. The sequencing sample was made of PBMCs. Receptors were obtained from a woman aged 25 to 39 with multiple sclerosis.

This clonotype has a count of ten or more. This rearrangement joins TRBV24-1 to TRBJ1-5, with TRBD1 identical over 7 bases. Trimming cost V 4 bases and J 3 bases; bases outside gene matches: 8. This CDR3 has 16 residues. The germline gives CDR1 KGHDR, CDR2 SFDVKD. The CDR3 loop is CATSESSGTDNQPQHF. Here the CDR3 DNA reads TGTGCCACCAGTGAGTCCAGCGGGACAGACAATCAGCCCCAGCATTTT.

This clonotype was observed many times. The chain has TRBV6-5 and TRBJ2-3; D uncertain. V shed 2 bases and J shed 2 bases, with 8 bases lying between them. The V gene's germline CDR1 is MNHEY and CDR2 SVGAGI. There are 14 residues in the CDR3. The CDR3 sequence is CASSYLLATDTQYF. CDR3 nucleotides: TGTGCCAGCAGTTACCTCCTGGCCACAGATACGCAGTATTTT.

Many counts were recorded for this clonotype. V and J are TRBV12-3 or TRBV12-4 and TRBJ1-2; tentative D call: TRBD1 (6 bases). This CDR3 comprises 13 residues. Trimming left V 3 bases short and J 5 bases short, with 10 bases between. The CDR3 here is CASSFLGGYGYTF. The CDR3 DNA reads TGTGCCAGCAGTTTTCTAGGGGGATATGGCTACACCTTC.

The table lists this clonotype with many counts. This chain links TRBV28 with TRBJ2-7; D is perhaps TRBD2 (6 bases). This CDR3 is built from 15 residues. The V gene's germline CDR1 is MDHEN and CDR2 SYDVKM. V shed 2 bases and J shed 3 bases, with 14 bases lying between them. The CDR3: CASSLGGADIYEQYF. DNA of the CDR3: TGTGCCAGCAGTTTAGGAGGGGCCGATATCTACGAGCAGTACTTC.

At least ten counts were recorded for this clonotype. This chain connects TRBV20-1 to TRBJ1-1; D is unresolved. CDR3 length: 12 amino acids. CDR1 and CDR2 from the germline V gene are DFQATT and SNEGSKA (reference sequence). CDR3 in amino acids: CSADDLNTEAFF. The CDR3 nucleotides read TGCAGCGCAGACGACCTTAACACTGAAGCTTTCTTT.

This clonotype was seen a few times. The chain joins TRBV5-1 to TRBJ2-5; tentatively, D is TRBD1 (6 bases). Per germline, CDR1 SGHRS and CDR2 YFSETQ. The germline V and J ends were trimmed by 2 bases and 1 base, with 12 bases remaining between them. This CDR3 has 15 amino acids. CDR3 in amino acids: CASSFPADSQETQYF. CDR3 DNA sequence: TGCGCCAGCAGCTTCCCCGCGGACAGCCAAGAGACCCAGTACTTC.

This clonotype was counted at least ten times. The chain combines TRBV20-1 with TRBJ1-6, with TRBD1 matching over 7 bases. The germline V gene encodes CDR1 DFQATT and CDR2 SNEGSKA (reference sequence). This CDR3 is 16 amino acids long. V lost 5 bases to trimming and J lost 9 bases; unmatched junction nucleotides: 16. The CDR3 sequence: CSAPDTGVNRISPLHF. The CDR3 DNA reads as TGCAGTGCTCCTGACACAGGGGTTAATAGAATTTCACCCCTCCACTTT.

Many counts were recorded for this clonotype. The chain couples TRBV7-2 to TRBJ1-2, with D unclear. V was shortened by 5 bases and J by 8 bases, with 12 bases between the two germline ends. The CDR3 contains 12 residues. Germline CDR1 SGHTA, CDR2 FQGNSA. CDR3 in amino acids: CASSPSIIGYTF. Written as DNA, the CDR3 is TGTGCCAGCAGCCCGAGCATTATAGGCTACACCTTC.

This clonotype was observed many times. This chain joins TRBV14 and TRBJ2-7, with TRBD1 as a possible D gene (6 bases). Germline CDR1 SGHDN, CDR2 FVKESK. Between the trimmed V and J ends, which lost 6 bases and 2 bases, there was a span of 14 bases. The CDR3 contains 14 residues. CDR3 sequence (DNA): TGTGCCAGCAGTCATACAGGGTCTACCTACGAGCAGTACTTC. This codes for CASSHTGSTYEQYF.

This clonotype was observed at least ten times. The rearrangement joins TRBV15 to TRBJ2-4; D call uncertain. The V gene's germline CDR1 is LNHNV and CDR2 YYDKDF (reference sequence). V was trimmed by 4 bases and J by 4 bases, leaving 8 bases between them. The CDR3 loop spans 13 amino acids. The CDR3 here is CATSITQKNIQYF. The CDR3 coding sequence is TGTGCCACCAGCATCACCCAGAAAAACATTCAGTACTTC.

The table lists this clonotype with many counts. V is TRBV20-1 and J is TRBJ2-7; D is unclear. The CDR3 runs to 12 residues. V lost 8 bases, J lost 4 bases, and 15 bases lay in between. From germline, CDR1 is DFQATT and CDR2 SNEGSKA (reference sequence). CDR3 sequence: CSSRIADYEQYF. Written as DNA, the CDR3 is TGCAGTTCCCGGATCGCTGATTACGAGCAGTACTTC.

This clonotype was seen a few times. Possible read error: a much larger clone is one base away. This chain connects TRBV20-1 to TRBJ2-1; TRBD2 agrees at 13 bases. After removal of 5 bases from V and 6 bases from J, the junction contained 4 bases not matched to a gene. The CDR3 spans 14 residues. Germline V lookup: CDR1 DFQATT, CDR2 SNEGSKA (reference sequence). CDR3 DNA sequence: TGCAGTGCTCAACTAGCGGGAGGGGCCAATGAGCAGTTCTTC. Encoded protein: CSAQLAGGANEQFF.

This clonotype was picked up many times. J is TRBJ2-5 and V is TRBV10-2; D unclear. Trimming stripped 2 bases from V and 0 bases from J, with 7 bases between. The CDR3 has 14 amino acids. Per germline, CDR1 WSHSY and CDR2 SAAADI. This CDR3 is CASSETTYQETQYF. The DNA of the CDR3 is TGCGCCAGCAGTGAGACCACGTACCAAGAGACCCAGTACTTC.

In its sample, this clonotype was seen a few times. This is likely a read error, given that the CDR3 carries no conserved phenylalanine or tryptophan at its end. The chain uses TRBV3-1 and TRBJ2-7; TRBD2 might be the D (5 bases). Germline CDR1 LGHDT, CDR2 YNNKEL (reference sequence). V was pared by 4 bases and J by 0 bases, with 7 bases between. The CDR3 has 13 residues. The chain's CDR3 is CASSRTGSYEQYI. In nucleotides, the CDR3 is TGTGCCAGCAGCCGGACTGGCTCCTACGAGCAGTACATC.

This clonotype was seen ten or more times. This chain uses TRBV28 with TRBJ2-5; 8 bases are shared with TRBD1. This CDR3 contains 14 residues. The germline gives CDR1 MDHEN, CDR2 SYDVKM. Trimming cost V 5 bases and J 1 base; bases outside gene matches: 3. The CDR3 spells CASSRDRGQETQYF. CDR3 in DNA: TGTGCCAGCAGTCGCGACAGGGGCCAAGAGACCCAGTACTTC.

Many counts were recorded for this clonotype. This rearrangement joins TRBV28 to TRBJ2-7; D call uncertain. V was trimmed by 4 bases and J by 4 bases, leaving 11 bases between them. The germline gives CDR1 MDHEN, CDR2 SYDVKM. The CDR3 spans 13 residues. CDR3 DNA sequence: TGTGCCAGCAGTTCCCCGCCCTTTTACGAGCAGTACTTC. Translated: CASSSPPFYEQYF.

This clonotype was seen at least ten times. The genes are TRBV29-1 and TRBJ1-1; 8 bases agree with TRBD1. The V and J ends lost 6 bases and 0 bases, in that order; junction bases with no gene match: 9. The germline CDR1 and CDR2 sequences are SQVTM and ANQGSEA. This CDR3 is built from 15 residues. CDR3 loop: CSVSSGTGMNTEAFF. CDR3 DNA sequence: TGCAGCGTGTCATCCGGGACAGGTATGAACACTGAAGCTTTCTTT.

This clonotype was counted many times. The chain employs TRBV20-1 and TRBJ2-1; 10 bases fit TRBD2. This CDR3 contains 14 residues. Germline loops: CDR1 DFQATT, CDR2 SNEGSKA (reference sequence). The ends lost 4 bases at V and 9 bases at J; junction bases unmatched: 9. The DNA of the CDR3 is TGCAGTGCTAACCTAGCGGGAGTTGAGCGTGAGCAGTTCTTC. This codes for CSANLAGVEREQFF.

This clonotype was seen repeatedly, ten times or more. J is TRBJ1-5 and V is TRBV12-3 or TRBV12-4; possibly TRBD1 for D (5 bases). V shed 0 bases and J shed 4 bases, with 10 bases lying between them. The CDR3 length is 15 residues. The CDR3 DNA follows: TGTGCCAGCAGTTTAGCCGGGACCGTAAATCAGCCCCAGCATTTT. This codes for CASSLAGTVNQPQHF.

This clonotype came up many times. This sequence joins TRBV20-1 and TRBJ2-7; D might be TRBD2 (5 bases). V was clipped by 5 bases and J by 3 bases, with 8 bases between them. The germline CDR1 and CDR2 sequences are DFQATT and SNEGSKA (reference sequence). The CDR3 is made up of 11 amino acids. The CDR3 region is CSAPRDYEQYF. As DNA, the CDR3 is TGCAGTGCTCCACGGGACTACGAGCAGTACTTC.

The sample holds many counts of this clonotype. The chain employs TRBV4-3 and TRBJ2-2; unclear D gene. The CDR3 consists of 13 residues. V was shortened by 0 bases and J by 5 bases, with 4 bases between the two germline ends. From germline, CDR1 is LGHNA and CDR2 YSLEER. The CDR3 nucleotides are TGCGCCAGCAGCCAAGAACCTACCGGGGAGCTGTTTTTT. Encoded protein: CASSQEPTGELFF.

This clonotype has a count of ten or more. V gene TRBV5-6 combines with J gene TRBJ2-7; TRBD2 matches at 8 bases. The V segment lost 4 bases and the J segment 4 bases; nucleotides outside the gene matches: 10. The CDR3 is 15 amino acids. Germline V gene data show CDR1 as SGHDT and CDR2 as YYEEEE. CDR3 region: CASSLKRGGAYEQYF. The CDR3 nucleotides are TGTGCCAGCAGCCTAAAACGGGGGGGCGCGTACGAGCAGTACTTC. Using reference TRBV5-6 and TRBJ2-7 for the parts outside the CDR3, the full variable domain is DAGVTQSPTHLIKTRGQQVTLRCSPKSGHDTVSWYQQALGQGPQFIFQYYEEEERQRGNFPDRFSGHQFPNYSSELNVNALLLGDSALYLCASSLKRGGAYEQYFGPGTRLTVT.

This clonotype was picked up many times. This rearrangement joins TRBV20-1 to TRBJ2-5, with 8 bases aligning to TRBD2. Germline-derived CDR1 and CDR2 are DFQATT and SNEGSKA (reference sequence). This CDR3 is 17 amino acids long. V lost 3 bases and J lost 6; bases outside the gene matches: 18. CDR3 sequence: CSARPPPAQRESQTQYF. The CDR3 DNA reads TGCAGTGCTAGGCCCCCCCCCGCTCAGCGGGAGAGTCAGACCCAGTACTTC.

The table lists this clonotype with many counts. The J gene is TRBJ2-7, the V gene TRBV28; TRBD2 agrees at 9 bases. V shed 2 bases, J shed 0 bases, and the junction held 8 bases outside the gene matches. The germline CDR1 and CDR2 sequences are MDHEN and SYDVKM. The CDR3 is 17 amino acids. The CDR3 sequence: CASSLDRREGRSYEQYF. CDR3 nucleotide sequence: TGTGCCAGCAGTTTAGATAGGCGGGAGGGCCGCTCCTACGAGCAGTACTTC.

This clonotype was found many times. The CDR3 nucleotides are TGCAGTGCGCAAACCGGGACTAGCCTTGATACGCAGTATTTT. It specifies CSAQTGTSLDTQYF. This chain connects TRBV20-1 to TRBJ2-3; 9 bases map to TRBD2. Trimming cost V 6 bases and J 6 bases; bases outside gene matches: 10. The CDR3 covers 14 residues. Germline V gene lookup returns CDR1 DFQATT and CDR2 SNEGSKA (reference sequence).

This clonotype was detected many times. This chain joins TRBV27 and TRBJ1-2; no clear D. V gave up 8 bases and J gave up 3 bases, with 13 bases separating them. The CDR3 has 13 residues. In germline, CDR1 is MNHEY, CDR2 SMNVEV (reference sequence). The CDR3 DNA sequence: TGTGCCAGCTCCCGCGGGCTTTACTATGGCTACACCTTC. Translated: CASSRGLYYGYTF.